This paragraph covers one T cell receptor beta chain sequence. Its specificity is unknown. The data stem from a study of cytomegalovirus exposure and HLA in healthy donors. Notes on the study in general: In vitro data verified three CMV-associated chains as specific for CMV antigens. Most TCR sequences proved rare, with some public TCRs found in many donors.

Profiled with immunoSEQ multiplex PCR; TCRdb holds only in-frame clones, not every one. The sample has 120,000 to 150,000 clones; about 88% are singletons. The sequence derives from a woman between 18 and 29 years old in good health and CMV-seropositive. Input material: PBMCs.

The CDR3 loop is CASSYSLASNQPQHF. CDR3 DNA: TGTGCCAGCAGTTACTCTCTGGCTAGCAATCAGCCCCAGCATTTT. The chain couples TRBV6-6 to TRBJ1-5; no definite D call. The CDR3 runs 15 residues. V was trimmed by 0 bases and J by 0 bases, leaving 6 bases between them. Germline V gene lookup returns CDR1 MNHNY and CDR2 SVGAGI (reference sequence).